Following are 30 T cell receptor beta chains from one sample sequenced in a study of molecular identifiers for immune sequencing clone quantification (dated by TCRdb to about 2018). The library relied on PCR. Sequencing instrument: NextSeq 500. The public reads were reprocessed in TCRdb via fastp at Q25 and MiXCR, keeping in-frame beta chains. Rows with one shared CDR3 protein collapse into an entry with the most common genes and DNA. Across this sample there are approximately 93,000 distinct CDR3 sequences, with around a quarter seen only once. The ten largest make up around 0.77% of the sample. What was sequenced was naive CD8+ T cells from blood, with Jurkat cell RNA spiked in. The sample's cell subset or site, from its label and the paper: FACS-sorted CD8+CD4-CCR7+CD45RA+ naive T cells. All receptors come from a human donor in good health. Some libraries in this study had Jurkat cell RNA spiked in.

This clonotype was seen many times. The J gene is TRBJ2-3, the V gene TRBV5-8, with TRBD2 as a possible D gene (5 bases). The germline V gene has CDR1 SGHTS and CDR2 YDEGEE. V was pared by 3 bases and J by 1 base, with 9 bases between. The CDR3 runs to 14 residues. The CDR3 sequence is CASSSSGRTDTQYF. The DNA for the CDR3 is TGTGCCAGCAGCTCCAGCGGCCGCACAGATACGCAGTATTTT.

There are a few counts of this clonotype. This chain links TRBV27 with TRBJ1-5, with D hard to call. Germline CDR1 and CDR2: MNHEY and SMNVEV (reference sequence). Trimming shortened V by 5 bases and J by 6 bases, and 11 bases separated the two germline ends. The CDR3 contains 13 residues. The CDR3 loop reads CASSPASGQPQHF. DNA for the CDR3: TGTGCCAGCAGTCCGGCTTCGGGTCAGCCCCAGCATTTT.

This clonotype was seen ten or more times. This chain joins TRBV6-1 and TRBJ2-3; no firm D call. CDR1 is MNHNS, CDR2 SASEGT, per germline. V dropped 4 bases and J dropped 0 bases, with 5 bases sitting between them. The CDR3 runs 13 residues. In nucleotides, the CDR3 is TGTGCCAGCAGTGTATCTAGCACAGATACGCAGTATTTT. Translating it yields CASSVSSTDTQYF.

This clonotype was detected only a few times. The chain couples TRBV10-2 to TRBJ2-5; 7 nucleotides line up with TRBD2. The V gene end was trimmed by 7 bases and the J gene end by 2 bases; junction bases not matched to a gene: 7. The CDR3 spans 14 residues. In germline, CDR1 is WSHSY, CDR2 SAAADI. This CDR3 reads CASNAAGAQETQYF. The CDR3 nucleotides are TGCGCCAGCAACGCGGCGGGAGCTCAAGAGACCCAGTACTTC.

The chain employs TRBV7-9 and TRBJ2-7, with D possibly matching TRBD1 (5 bases). CDR1 is SEHNR and CDR2 is FQNEAQ in the germline V gene (reference sequence). The CDR3 runs 14 residues. Trimming cost V 5 bases and J 3 bases, with 14 bases left between them. The CDR3 loop reads CASSPGYDSYEQYF. The CDR3 DNA reads TGTGCCAGCAGCCCAGGATACGACAGCTACGAGCAGTACTTC. Drawing the rest from reference TRBV7-9 and TRBJ2-7, the complete variable domain is DTGVSQNPRHKITKRGQNVTFRCDPISEHNRLYWYRQTLGQGPEFLTYFQNEAQLEKSRLLSDRFSAERPKGSFSTLEIQRTEQGDSAMYLCASSPGYDSYEQYFGPGTRLTVT.

The chain employs TRBV7-6 and TRBJ2-3; D gene ambiguous. This CDR3 region has 15 residues. In germline, CDR1 is SGHVS, CDR2 FNYEAQ. The V gene lost 1 base and the J gene lost 5 bases, with 13 bases spanning the gap. CDR3 in amino acids: CASSLVPGMRDTQYF. DNA for the CDR3: TGTGCCAGCAGCTTAGTGCCAGGCATGCGAGATACGCAGTATTTT.

Comments on this clonotype: At one boundary the junction diverges from the germline segment, which might be a read error. V usage is TRBV6-5 and J usage is TRBJ1-5; a possible D gene is TRBD1 (5 bases). The CDR3 extends over 15 amino acids. CDR1 and CDR2 from the germline V gene are MNHEY and SVGAGI. The CDR3 bases are TGTGCCAGCAGCAACCGGGACGGAAGCAATCGGCCCCAGCATTTT. Its translation is CASSNRDGSNRPQHF.

This clonotype has a count of ten or more. The chain carries TRBV7-3 and TRBJ2-3, with 13 positions matching TRBD2. V was pared by 3 bases and J by 1 base, with 1 base of the junction left unmatched. The CDR3 runs 16 residues. CDR1 is SGHTA and CDR2 is FQGTGA in the germline V gene. CDR3 protein: CASSFGLAGGTDTQYF. CDR3 nucleotides: TGTGCCAGCAGCTTCGGACTAGCGGGAGGCACAGATACGCAGTATTTT.

Details on this clonotype: A much bigger clone sits one base away, suggesting this may be a read error. V and J are TRBV7-9 and TRBJ2-2; TRBD2 matches 8 bases. In germline, CDR1 is SEHNR, CDR2 FQNEAQ (reference sequence). The CDR3 contains 14 residues. Trimming cost V 5 bases and J 3 bases; bases outside gene matches: 2. CDR3 nucleotide sequence: TGTGCCAGCAGCCGGACTAGCTACACCGGGGAGCTGTTTTTT. Translating it yields CASSRTSYTGELFF. Full variable domain (missing parts from reference TRBV7-9 and TRBJ2-2): DTGVSQNPRHKITKRGQNVTFRCDPISEHNRLYWYRQTLGQGPEFLTYFQNEAQLEKSRLLSDRFSAERPKGSFSTLEIQRTEQGDSAMYLCASSRTSYTGELFFGEGSRLTVL.

The chain carries TRBV6-5 and TRBJ2-3; D uncertain. Trimming shortened V by 6 bases and J by 11 bases, and 15 bases separated the two germline ends. CDR3 size: 12 residues. The germline V gene encodes CDR1 MNHEY and CDR2 SVGAGI. The CDR3 protein is CASSPLGGEQYF. CDR3 DNA: TGTGCCAGCAGCCCCCTGGGCGGCGAGCAGTATTTT.

There are many counts of this clonotype. This chain connects TRBV29-1 to TRBJ1-6; a possible D gene is TRBD1 (5 bases). Germline-derived CDR1 and CDR2 are SQVTM and ANQGSEA. CDR3 length: 13 residues. The germline V and J ends were trimmed by 4 bases and 7 bases, with 11 bases remaining between them. The CDR3 nucleotides are TGCAGCGTTGTATGGGGGAAAAATTCACCCCTCCACTTT. Its protein is CSVVWGKNSPLHF.

This clonotype was observed a handful of times. The CDR3 DNA reads as TGTGCCAGTAGTGCCGGGGCTGCCTACGAGCAGTACTTC. Amino acid sequence: CASSAGAAYEQYF. The chain employs TRBV19 and TRBJ2-7, with D perhaps given as TRBD1 or TRBD2 (5 bases each). V was cut by 5 bases and J by 2 bases, with 10 bases left in between. Per the germline V gene, CDR1 is LNHDA and CDR2 is SQIVND (reference sequence). The CDR3 is made up of 13 amino acids.

This clonotype has a count of ten or more. V is TRBV4-3 and J is TRBJ1-4; D perhaps matches TRBD1 (5 bases). Germline CDR1 is LGHNA and CDR2 is YSLEER. This CDR3 comprises 15 residues. The V gene lost 0 bases and the J gene lost 5 bases, with 10 bases spanning the gap. DNA for the CDR3: TGCGCCAGCAGCCAAGAAGGCAGGGTCAATGAAAAACTGTTTTTT. As protein: CASSQEGRVNEKLFF.

This clonotype turned up a few times. The chain has TRBV4-3 and TRBJ1-2; 8 positions match TRBD1. The germline CDR1 and CDR2 sequences are LGHNA and YSLEER. The CDR3 is 16 amino acids. The V segment lost 0 bases and the J segment 4 bases; nucleotides outside the gene matches: 7. CDR3 sequence: CASSQDSGGAGYGYTF. CDR3 nucleotide sequence: TGCGCCAGCAGCCAAGACTCAGGGGGCGCTGGCTATGGCTACACCTTC.

Note on this clonotype: The junction departs from the called germline gene at one end, perhaps through a read error. The chain combines TRBV19 with TRBJ1-1, with a tentative D call TRBD1 (5 bases). Germline loops: CDR1 LNHDA, CDR2 SQIVND (reference sequence). The CDR3 has 17 amino acids. The CDR3 loop reads CASSTADDSSPNTEVFF. CDR3 coding DNA: TGTGCCAGTAGTACCGCGGATGACAGTTCCCCGAACACTGAAGTTTTCTTT.

About this clonotype: Germline and junction disagree at one end, which may indicate a read error. The V gene is TRBV27, the J gene TRBJ1-5; D gene unclear. This CDR3 contains 13 residues. Germline assignment: CDR1 MNHEY and CDR2 SMNVEV (reference sequence). The CDR3 nucleotides are TGTGCCTGCAGTTTATCATTGAATCAGCCCCAGCGTTTT. Protein sequence: CACSLSLNQPQRF.

This clonotype was picked up many times. J is TRBJ1-5 and V is TRBV15; D possibly corresponds to TRBD1 (5 bases). The V gene lost 3 bases and the J gene lost 3 bases, with 21 bases spanning the gap. CDR1 is LNHNV and CDR2 is YYDKDF in the germline V gene (reference sequence). The CDR3 spans 18 residues. The CDR3 sequence is CATSSRRAAGANNQPQHF. The CDR3, as DNA: TGTGCCACCAGCAGTAGACGGGCCGCCGGGGCCAACAATCAGCCCCAGCATTTT.

This chain links TRBV27 with TRBJ2-1; 14 bases are a match to TRBD2. The germline CDR1 and CDR2 sequences are MNHEY and SMNVEV (reference sequence). Unmatched junction bases numbered 5, after V lost 5 bases and J lost 2 bases. This CDR3 contains 17 residues. The CDR3 sequence: CASSLGTSGGAYNEQFF. DNA of the CDR3: TGTGCCAGCAGTCTCGGGACTAGCGGGGGTGCCTACAATGAGCAGTTCTTC.

This clonotype was counted many times. The chain links TRBV7-8 to TRBJ2-3; 7 bases line up with TRBD2. This CDR3 is built from 14 residues. Trimming removed 2 bases from V and 3 bases from J; junction bases left unmatched: 2. Germline V CDR1 and CDR2: SGHVS, FQNEAQ. CDR3 sequence: CASSLTAGTDTQYF. The CDR3 DNA reads as TGTGCCAGCAGCTTAACAGCGGGAACAGATACGCAGTATTTT. Full variable domain (outside the CDR3, taken from reference TRBV7-8 and TRBJ2-3): GAGVSQSPRYKVAKRGQDVALRCDPISGHVSLFWYQQALGQGPEFLTYFQNEAQLDKSGLPSDRFFAERPEGSVSTLKIQRTQQEDSAVYLCASSLTAGTDTQYFGPGTRLTVL.

Ten or more counts support this clonotype. The V and J genes are TRBV2 and TRBJ1-1, with 7 bases that match TRBD1. The CDR3 consists of 12 residues. The V segment lost 6 bases and the J segment 5 bases; nucleotides outside the gene matches: 3. Germline values: CDR1 SNHLY, CDR2 FYNNEI. The CDR3 loop is CASRAGGTEAFF. CDR3 DNA sequence: TGTGCCAGCAGGGCAGGGGGAACTGAAGCTTTCTTT.

The chain links TRBV12-3 or TRBV12-4 to TRBJ1-5; possible D gene TRBD1, 5 bases. This CDR3 region has 14 residues. V was shortened by 11 bases and J by 2 bases, with 16 bases between the two germline ends. CDR3 amino acids: CALGSGVGNQPQHF. The CDR3, as DNA: TGTGCCCTGGGTTCGGGGGTGGGCAATCAGCCCCAGCATTTT.

Notes on this clonotype: One base away lies a much larger clone, so this may be a sequencing read error. The rearrangement links TRBV20-1 to TRBJ2-7; TRBD2 matches 7 bases. The length of the CDR3 is 13 residues. Per germline, CDR1 DFQATT and CDR2 SNEGSKA (reference sequence). The CDR3 sequence: CSDRVAGDDEQYF. The CDR3 bases are TGCAGTGATAGAGTTGCGGGGGACGACGAGCAGTACTTC.

This clonotype appeared a few times. This chain uses TRBV18 with TRBJ1-2; D is uncertain. Germline V gene sequence: CDR1 KGHSH, CDR2 LQKENI. V was trimmed by 6 bases and J by 4 bases, leaving 18 bases between them. The CDR3 has 15 amino acids. The CDR3 coding sequence is TGTGCCAGCTCCCTCGGGAGTCCAAACCTCTATGGCTACACCTTC. Its protein is CASSLGSPNLYGYTF.

Regarding this clonotype: This may stem from a read error, because a much larger clone lies one nucleotide away. This chain joins TRBV25-1 and TRBJ2-5; D may be TRBD1 or TRBD2 (5 bases each). The CDR3 sequence is 13 residues long. CDR1 and CDR2 from the germline V gene are MGHDK and SYGVNS. V lost 7 bases and J 5 bases, leaving 14 bases between the germline ends. The CDR3 DNA reads TGTGCCAGCACCCGGGGCAGCCGGGAGACCCAGTACTTC. Translating gives CASTRGSRETQYF. Complete variable domain (other parts from reference TRBV25-1 and TRBJ2-5): EADIYQTPRYLVIGTGKKITLECSQTMGHDKMYWYQQDPGMELHLIHYSYGVNSTEKGDLSSESTVSRIRTEHFPLTLESARPSHTSQYLCASTRGSRETQYFGPGTRLLVL.

This clonotype has a handful of counts. Being one base from a much bigger clone, this may be a read error. The CDR3 coding sequence is TGTGCCAGCAGCCCCCCAACAGGGTTCGGCACAGATACGCAGTATTTT. Its translation is CASSPPTGFGTDTQYF. The chain combines TRBV13 with TRBJ2-3; D might be TRBD1 (6 bases). CDR1 is PRHDT, CDR2 FYEKMQ, per germline (reference sequence). Trimming left V 5 bases short and J 1 base short, with 16 bases between. The CDR3 runs 16 residues.

As regards this clonotype: A clone one base away is much larger, so this may be a read error. V is TRBV13 and J is TRBJ1-1; no clear D. CDR1 and CDR2 (germline): PRHDT, FYEKMQ (reference sequence). This CDR3 has 16 residues. Here the CDR3 reads CDSSPSPETRNTEAFF. CDR3 in DNA: TGTGACAGCAGCCCATCCCCCGAGACAAGGAACACTGAAGCTTTCTTT.

The V gene is TRBV20-1, the J gene TRBJ1-5, with D tentatively TRBD1 (5 bases). Deletions cut 2 bases from V and 1 base from J, with 15 bases between. This CDR3 comprises 16 residues. Germline CDR1 reads DFQATT; CDR2 reads SNEGSKA (reference sequence). The CDR3: CSARSLGDWSNQPQHF. The CDR3 coding sequence is TGCAGTGCTAGAAGTTTGGGGGATTGGAGCAATCAGCCCCAGCATTTT.

The gene calls are TRBV7-9 and TRBJ1-6; 9 bases are a match to TRBD1. V dropped 5 bases and J dropped 7; count of bases not matched to a gene: 12. This CDR3 contains 17 residues. Germline V gives CDR1 SEHNR, CDR2 FQNEAQ (reference sequence). The CDR3 is CASSIKGQGMRNSPLHF. For the CDR3, the DNA is TGTGCCAGCAGCATAAAGGGACAGGGTATGAGGAATTCACCCCTCCACTTT.

This clonotype occurred a few times. The chain recombines TRBV30 with TRBJ1-5; D remains ambiguous. V lost 2 bases and J lost 8, with 13 bases in between. The CDR3 is 13 residues long. Germline lookup yields CDR1 GTSNPN and CDR2 SVGIG (reference sequence). CDR3 loop: CAWSPPISEPQHF. The CDR3 DNA reads TGTGCCTGGAGTCCCCCCATCTCGGAGCCCCAGCATTTT.

With regard to this clonotype: Sequence at one end of the junction differs from germline and may be a read error. V and J are TRBV7-9 and TRBJ1-1; D is unresolved. Germline V gene lookup returns CDR1 SEHNR and CDR2 FQNEAQ (reference sequence). The CDR3 consists of 15 residues. The CDR3 region is CASGFRTTPASEAFF. In DNA, the CDR3 is TGTGCCAGCGGCTTCCGGACGACCCCGGCATCTGAAGCTTTCTTT. Full variable domain (rest looked up from reference TRBV7-9 and TRBJ1-1): DTGVSQNPRHKITKRGQNVTFRCDPISEHNRLYWYRQTLGQGPEFLTYFQNEAQLEKSRLLSDRFSAERPKGSFSTLEIQRTEQGDSAMYLCASGFRTTPASEAFFGQGTRLTVV.